Each of the 3 T cell receptor beta chains below was sequenced from the same sample in a study of T cells expressing NK-cell markers. From its re-call of the 5' RACE reads, TCRdb lists each CDR3 protein once, without DNA. The table for this sample gives a few hundred thousand distinct CDR3 sequences. The sequenced material came from blood T cells: a sorted CD56 or NKG2C T cell subset, CD4+ or CD8+ T cells, or bulk PBMC T cells (not recorded which). All receptors come from a woman between 50 and 59 years old in good health.

The V and J genes are TRBV5-1 and TRBJ2-5; the D call from TCRdb, TRBD1, cannot be confirmed without DNA. CDR1 SGHRS and CDR2 YFSETQ come from the germline V gene. This CDR3 spans 13 amino acids. CDR3 amino acids: CASSLGASETQYF.

The V and J genes are TRBV5-1 and TRBJ2-3. Germline CDR1 is SGHRS and CDR2 is YFSETQ. This CDR3 has 14 amino acids. CDR3 residues: CASSLDTSTDTQYF.

The chain employs TRBV5-1 and TRBJ1-3; the D call of TRBD1 rests on TCRdb alone, since no DNA is present to check it. This CDR3 has 13 amino acids. Germline V gene lookup returns CDR1 SGHRS and CDR2 YFSETQ. CDR3: CASSPGTGGTIYF.